Listed below are T cell receptor beta chains from one sample, sequenced in a study of PD-1 blockade in classical Hodgkin lymphoma. The data were produced by immunoSEQ multiplex PCR, yet TCRdb's version contains in-frame clones alone and is incomplete. Seen here are 1,500 to 2,000 clones, roughly 79% observed once, and the top ten hold around 9.6%. Sequenced here: peripheral blood mononuclear cells (PBMCs), sampled at baseline. These receptors were collected from a human donor with classical Hodgkin lymphoma. The CDR3 runs from the conserved cysteine through the conserved F or W. Fields, in order: D gene, J gene, V gene, clone size, CDR3 DNA, CDR3 protein. The D gene is left open where the match is weak. Size tells how often a clone was seen (once, few, many) or the class of an expanded clone, and some rows leave it out.

D gene: -
J gene: TRBJ2-7
V gene: TRBV5-5
clone size: once
CDR3 DNA: TGTGCCAGCAGCCATTGGGGACAAGGGGGTTTTGACGAGCAGTACTTC
CDR3 protein: CASSHWGQGGFDEQYF

D gene: -
J gene: TRBJ2-2
V gene: TRBV29-1
clone size: few
CDR3 DNA: TGCAGCGTTGTTAGGGGTGACACCGGGGAGCTGTTTTTT
CDR3 protein: CSVVRGDTGELFF

D gene: -
J gene: TRBJ2-3
V gene: TRBV2
clone size: -
CDR3 DNA: TGTGCCAGCCTCCCCGAAACAGATACGCAGTATTTT
CDR3 protein: CASLPETDTQYF

D gene: TRBD1
J gene: TRBJ1-1
V gene: TRBV19
clone size: -
CDR3 DNA: TGTGCCAGTAGTCCCAGGACAGGGCTGAACACTGAAGCTTTCTTT
CDR3 protein: CASSPRTGLNTEAFF

D gene: -
J gene: TRBJ2-2
V gene: TRBV11-1
clone size: -
CDR3 DNA: TGTGCCAGCAGCTTAGACCTAGGGGCGAACACCGGGGAGCTGTTTTTT
CDR3 protein: CASSLDLGANTGELFF

D gene: -
J gene: TRBJ2-7
V gene: TRBV25-1
clone size: -
CDR3 DNA: TGTGCCAGCAGTGAATTAGAGTTGGGGGCGACCTACGAGCAGTACTTC
CDR3 protein: CASSELELGATYEQYF

D gene: -
J gene: TRBJ1-5
V gene: TRBV6-5
clone size: -
CDR3 DNA: TGTGCCATTGGACGGACGGAAGGGCCCCAGCATTTT
CDR3 protein: CAIGRTEGPQHF

D gene: -
J gene: TRBJ1-1
V gene: TRBV11-3
clone size: few
CDR3 DNA: TGTGCCAGCAGCCCCCTAAACACTGAAGCTTTCTTT
CDR3 protein: CASSPLNTEAFF

D gene: -
J gene: TRBJ2-7
V gene: TRBV7-3
clone size: few
CDR3 DNA: TGTGCCAGCAGCTTAACCCGGGACCCAGACGGCGAGCAGTACTTC
CDR3 protein: CASSLTRDPDGEQYF

D gene: -
J gene: TRBJ1-1
V gene: TRBV5-1
clone size: -
CDR3 DNA: TGCGCCAGCAGCTTGAGCAGGGGAGGAACTGAAGCTTTCTTT
CDR3 protein: CASSLSRGGTEAFF

D gene: TRBD1
J gene: TRBJ1-6
V gene: TRBV2
clone size: -
CDR3 DNA: TGTGCCAGCAGTGAAGCGACAGGGATCGAGTCACCCCTCCACTTT
CDR3 protein: CASSEATGIESPLHF

D gene: -
J gene: TRBJ2-7
V gene: TRBV6-5
clone size: few
CDR3 DNA: TGTGCCAGCAGTTGGGCTAGCGAAACGTACGAGCAGTACTTC
CDR3 protein: CASSWASETYEQYF

D gene: TRBD1
J gene: TRBJ1-6
V gene: TRBV25-1
clone size: few
CDR3 DNA: TGTGCCAGCAGTGCAGCCAGGGGGGGGAATTCACCCCTCCACTTT
CDR3 protein: CASSAARGGNSPLHF

D gene: -
J gene: TRBJ1-1
V gene: TRBV18
clone size: -
CDR3 DNA: TGTGCCAGCTCCCCGTCGGCGGCATGGGAAGCTTTCTTT
CDR3 protein: CASSPSAAWEAFF

D gene: -
J gene: TRBJ1-1
V gene: TRBV7-9
clone size: -
CDR3 DNA: TGTGCCAGCAGCTTGTACGAGGTGTATGCTTTCTTT
CDR3 protein: CASSLYEVYAFF

D gene: -
J gene: TRBJ2-5
V gene: TRBV6-5
clone size: few
CDR3 DNA: TGTGCCAGTGTCCCCCGGGGGCGCCCTCGCGTGTACTTC
CDR3 protein: CASVPRGRPRVYF

D gene: -
J gene: TRBJ2-2
V gene: TRBV19
clone size: -
CDR3 DNA: TGTGCCAGTAGAGAATACAGGACCGCCGGGGAGCTGTTTTTT
CDR3 protein: CASREYRTAGELFF

D gene: TRBD1
J gene: TRBJ2-3
V gene: TRBV5-5
clone size: -
CDR3 DNA: TGTGCCAGCAGTTCGGGACAGATCACAGATACGCAGTATTTT
CDR3 protein: CASSSGQITDTQYF

D gene: -
J gene: TRBJ2-5
V gene: TRBV18
clone size: -
CDR3 DNA: TGTGCCAGCTCACGCGGGTCACAAGAGACCCAGTACTTC
CDR3 protein: CASSRGSQETQYF

D gene: TRBD1
J gene: TRBJ1-6
V gene: TRBV23-1
clone size: -
CDR3 DNA: TGCGCCAGCAGTCAATCGCCCCGCGGGACAGGGGCACCCCTCCACTTT
CDR3 protein: CASSQSPRGTGAPLHF

D gene: -
J gene: TRBJ2-1
V gene: TRBV5-1
clone size: once
CDR3 DNA: TGCGCCAGCAGCCCCGGGTCTGGGGGATACAATGAGCAGTTCTTC
CDR3 protein: CASSPGSGGYNEQFF

D gene: -
J gene: TRBJ1-6
V gene: TRBV9
clone size: -
CDR3 DNA: TGTGCCAGCAGCGTAGCCGACGGAGTATCATCTTATAATTCACCCCTCCACTTT
CDR3 protein: CASSVADGVSSYNSPLHF

D gene: -
J gene: TRBJ2-7
V gene: TRBV9
clone size: once
CDR3 DNA: TGTGCCAGCAGCGATAATAGGGACCCCGAGCAGTACTTC
CDR3 protein: CASSDNRDPEQYF

D gene: -
J gene: TRBJ2-7
V gene: TRBV2
clone size: -
CDR3 DNA: TGTGCCAGCAAGGGGGGGGGCTGGTCCTACGAGCAGTACTTC
CDR3 protein: CASKGGGWSYEQYF

D gene: -
J gene: TRBJ1-4
V gene: TRBV5-4
clone size: -
CDR3 DNA: TGTGCCAGCAGCCCGGACTTCGCAACTAATGAAAAACTGTTTTTT
CDR3 protein: CASSPDFATNEKLFF

D gene: -
J gene: TRBJ1-2
V gene: TRBV5-1
clone size: -
CDR3 DNA: TGCGCCAGCAGCCAGGAACCTAACTATGGCTACACCTTC
CDR3 protein: CASSQEPNYGYTF

D gene: -
J gene: TRBJ2-7
V gene: TRBV11-3
clone size: -
CDR3 DNA: TGTGCCAGCGGACTACAGTACGAGCAGTACTTC
CDR3 protein: CASGLQYEQYF

D gene: TRBD1
J gene: TRBJ1-1
V gene: TRBV28
clone size: -
CDR3 DNA: TGTGCCAGCGGGGGACAGGGCAACTCTTACACTGAAGCTTTCTTT
CDR3 protein: CASGGQGNSYTEAFF

D gene: -
J gene: TRBJ1-1
V gene: TRBV14
clone size: -
CDR3 DNA: TGTGCCAGCAGCCAAGGGGGTGTCAGGGGAGCTTTCTTT
CDR3 protein: CASSQGGVRGAFF

D gene: -
J gene: TRBJ2-5
V gene: TRBV5-1
clone size: -
CDR3 DNA: TGCGCCAGCAGCTTGGCGGGAGGGGGCAATCAAGAGACCCAGTACTTC
CDR3 protein: CASSLAGGGNQETQYF

D gene: -
J gene: TRBJ1-1
V gene: TRBV20-1
clone size: -
CDR3 DNA: TGCAGTGCTAGTCGGGCAGGAAAGGCTTTCTTT
CDR3 protein: CSASRAGKAFF

D gene: -
J gene: TRBJ2-3
V gene: TRBV4-2
clone size: -
CDR3 DNA: TGTGCCAGCAGCCAAGTGGGTCATGGGGATACGCAGTATTTT
CDR3 protein: CASSQVGHGDTQYF

D gene: TRBD2
J gene: TRBJ2-7
V gene: TRBV7-9
clone size: -
CDR3 DNA: TGTGCCAGCAGTCCTGGGACTAGCCGTAACGAGCAGTACTTC
CDR3 protein: CASSPGTSRNEQYF

D gene: -
J gene: TRBJ2-2
V gene: TRBV6-4
clone size: -
CDR3 DNA: TGTGCCAGCAGTGACTTGCTGGGTTTCAACACCGGGGAGCTGTTTTTT
CDR3 protein: CASSDLLGFNTGELFF

D gene: -
J gene: TRBJ2-2
V gene: TRBV6-1
clone size: -
CDR3 DNA: TGTGCCAGCATAGTGACCGGGGCCACCGGGGAGCTGTTTTTT
CDR3 protein: CASIVTGATGELFF

D gene: -
J gene: TRBJ2-7
V gene: TRBV18
clone size: -
CDR3 DNA: TGTGCCAGCTCACCGGCCCAGAGGCCCTCCGAGCAGTACTTC
CDR3 protein: CASSPAQRPSEQYF